The T cell receptor (beta chain) under discussion was sequenced for a study of blood T cell repertoires in COVID-19. Study as a whole: Both acute and convalescent COVID-19 samples were obtained from the United States, Italy and Spain. In each case, the material was cDNA or gDNA derived from T cells, B-cell-depleted T cells, or PBMCs.

Recovered status in Cohort 3 required two negative PCRs, clearance, or symptom resolution. Trimming left V 4 bases short and J 4 bases short, with 10 bases between. The V gene's germline CDR1 is SEHNR and CDR2 FQNEAQ (reference sequence). The CDR3 contains 13 residues. Original data processing: Nucleated cell counts were estimated from reference gene primer amplification. Only in-frame clones appear in the TCRdb table, and some are missing; sequencing was by immunoSEQ multiplex PCR. V, J and clone size derive from that table, while D and trimming were established from the DNA sequence. The sample includes approximately 270,000 clones, roughly 90% of them seen just once. There are a few counts of this clone.

Sequencing used PBMCs or T cells enriched from blood (not recorded which). The TCR comes from a woman aged 55-70 years who had recovered from COVID-19. The chain carries TRBV7-9 and TRBJ1-2; possible D gene TRBD1, 5 bases. CDR3 in DNA: TGTGCCAGCAGCTCAGCGGGGGGCTATGGCTACACCTTC. Translating gives CASSSAGGYGYTF.